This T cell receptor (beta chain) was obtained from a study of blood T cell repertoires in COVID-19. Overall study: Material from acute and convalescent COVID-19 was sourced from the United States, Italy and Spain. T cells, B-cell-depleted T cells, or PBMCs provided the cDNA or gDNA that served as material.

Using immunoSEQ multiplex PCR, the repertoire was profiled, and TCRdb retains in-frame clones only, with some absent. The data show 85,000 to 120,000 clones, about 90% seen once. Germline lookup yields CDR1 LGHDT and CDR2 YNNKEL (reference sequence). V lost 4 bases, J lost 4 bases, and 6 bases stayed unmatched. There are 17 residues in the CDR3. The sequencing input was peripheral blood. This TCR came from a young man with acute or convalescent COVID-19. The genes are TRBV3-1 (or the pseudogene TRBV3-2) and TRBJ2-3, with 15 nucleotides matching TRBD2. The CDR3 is CASSLKGLAGGADTQYF. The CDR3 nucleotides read TGTGCCAGCAGCCTGAAGGGACTAGCGGGAGGTGCAGATACGCAGTATTTT.